A single sample gave rise to the 7 T cell receptor beta chains below, sequenced in a study of CD8 T cells in ankylosing spondylitis. From the 5' RACE reads, TCRdb called clonotypes with MiXCR, one entry per CDR3 protein. The profile covers under 400,000 distinct CDR3 sequences, with approximately 10% appearing a single time and 9.1% taken by the ten largest. Sequencing was performed on blood, either unsorted or a sorted T cell fraction (not recorded which). The receptors originated from a female donor with ankylosing spondylitis or in good health (not recorded which).

The sample holds many counts of this clonotype. The chain carries TRBV20-1 and TRBJ2-5, with 9 bases that match TRBD2. CDR3 size: 17 residues. CDR1 DFQATT and CDR2 SNEGSKA come from the germline V gene (reference sequence). J lost 1 base, V lost 0 bases, and 9 bases had no gene match. The CDR3 nucleotides are TGCAGTGCTAGAGATGCGGTAGCGGGAGTGATCCAAGAGACCCAGTACTTC. As protein: CSARDAVAGVIQETQYF.

As regards this clonotype: It may be a read error: a sequence one base away is much more abundant. The chain combines TRBV7-7 with TRBJ2-2; D remains unclear. The CDR3 loop spans 16 amino acids. Between the trimmed V and J ends, which lost 5 bases and 7 bases, there was a span of 20 bases. Per the germline V gene, CDR1 is SSHAT and CDR2 is FNYEAQ (reference sequence). The CDR3 is CASSTEWREVIGELFF. CDR3 nucleotides: TGTGCCAGCAGCACCGAATGGAGAGAGGTCATCGGGGAGCTGTTTTTT.

This clonotype was seen only once. The chain combines TRBV12-3 or TRBV12-4 with TRBJ2-7, with D maybe TRBD1 (6 bases). Trimming took 8 bases from V and 2 from J, leaving 16 bases between them. The CDR3 loop spans 14 amino acids. The CDR3 bases are TGTGCCAGCCTTGGGACATCGAGTGCCTACGAGCAGTACTTC. Translated, it gives CASLGTSSAYEQYF.

This chain uses TRBV5-1 with TRBJ2-3; TRBD1 might be the D (6 bases). V was clipped by 4 bases and J by 0 bases, with 24 bases between them. CDR3 length equals 19 residues. Per the germline V gene, CDR1 is SGHRS and CDR2 is YFSETQ. The CDR3 DNA follows: TGCGCCAGCAGCGAACAGGGATCACGCTCCCCTCTTAGCACAGATACGCAGTATTTT. This gives the protein CASSEQGSRSPLSTDTQYF.

At least ten counts were recorded for this clonotype. The chain employs TRBV5-1 and TRBJ2-7, with D possibly being TRBD1 or TRBD2 (6 bases each). V was clipped by 0 bases and J by 0 bases, with 10 bases between them. CDR3 size: 15 residues. The germline V gene has CDR1 SGHRS and CDR2 YFSETQ. This chain's CDR3 is CASSLDGGSSYEQYF. The CDR3, as DNA: TGCGCCAGCAGCTTGGACGGGGGCTCCTCCTACGAGCAGTACTTC.

This clonotype has more than one count but fewer than ten. The chain couples TRBV19 to TRBJ2-1; D may be TRBD1 or TRBD2 (5 bases each). Trimming removed 5 bases from V and 2 bases from J, with 16 bases in between. The CDR3 loop spans 16 amino acids. The germline V gene encodes CDR1 LNHDA and CDR2 SQIVND (reference sequence). CDR3 DNA sequence: TGTGCCAGTAGTCCCCTGGGGGAGCGGACCTACAATGAGCAGTTCTTC. Amino acid sequence: CASSPLGERTYNEQFF.

There are many counts of this clonotype. The chain employs TRBV20-1 and TRBJ2-7; unclear D gene. Germline assignment: CDR1 DFQATT and CDR2 SNEGSKA (reference sequence). The CDR3 is 11 amino acids. Trimming took off 5 bases at V and 3 bases at J, with 8 bases between the two ends. The chain's CDR3 is CSADLRYEQYF. The CDR3 coding sequence is TGCAGTGCTGATCTTCGCTACGAGCAGTACTTC.